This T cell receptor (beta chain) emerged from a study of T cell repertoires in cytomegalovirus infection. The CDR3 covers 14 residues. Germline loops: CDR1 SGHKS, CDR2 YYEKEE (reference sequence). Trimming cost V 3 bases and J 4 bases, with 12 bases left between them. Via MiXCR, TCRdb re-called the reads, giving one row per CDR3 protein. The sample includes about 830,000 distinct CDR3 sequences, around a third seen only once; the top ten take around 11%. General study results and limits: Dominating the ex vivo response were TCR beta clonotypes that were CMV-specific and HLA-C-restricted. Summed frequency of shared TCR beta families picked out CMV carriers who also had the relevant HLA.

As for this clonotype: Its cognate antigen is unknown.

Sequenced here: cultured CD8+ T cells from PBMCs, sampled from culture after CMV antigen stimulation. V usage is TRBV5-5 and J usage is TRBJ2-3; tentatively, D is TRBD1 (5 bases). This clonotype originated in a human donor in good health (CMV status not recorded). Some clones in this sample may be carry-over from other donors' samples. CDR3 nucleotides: TGTGCCAGCAGCTCAGAATGGGGCTCAGATACGCAGTATTTT. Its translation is CASSSEWGSDTQYF.